The 24 T cell receptor beta chains given below trace back to one sample, sequenced in a study of cytomegalovirus exposure and HLA in healthy donors. The PCR had 60 Vbeta and 13 Jbeta primers. The data were produced by immunoSEQ multiplex PCR, yet TCRdb's version contains in-frame clones alone and is incomplete. This table holds over 100,000 clones, around 84% found once. Sample: PBMCs. The receptors were sampled from a woman aged 18-29 years in good health and CMV-seropositive.

CDR3: CARDERSPGRDKLAKNIQYF. CDR3 DNA sequence: TGTGCCAGGGATGAGCGATCACCGGGGCGGGATAAATTGGCCAAAAACATTCAGTACTTC. This chain links TRBV12-1 with TRBJ2-4; the table's D call, TRBD2, was not checked against the DNA. TRBV12-1 is a listed pseudogene. The CDR3 has 20 residues.

The CDR3 here is CASSESRGAYNEQFF. The DNA for the CDR3 is TGCGCCAGCAGTGAGTCAAGGGGTGCCTACAATGAGCAGTTCTTC. This chain uses TRBV10-1 with TRBJ2-1; a weak D match, TRBD1 (5 bases). The CDR3 covers 15 residues. Per germline, CDR1 WNHNN and CDR2 SYGVQD (reference sequence). Deletions cut 0 bases from V and 2 bases from J, with 8 bases between.

The chain recombines TRBV5-5 with TRBJ2-5; no firm D call. The CDR3 has 16 amino acids. V dropped 1 base and J dropped 5 bases, with 18 bases sitting between them. CDR1 and CDR2 from the germline V gene are SGHKS and YYEKEE (reference sequence). This CDR3 reads CASSLFVSGSYETQYF. Here the CDR3 DNA reads TGTGCCAGCAGCTTGTTCGTATCGGGTTCGTATGAGACCCAGTACTTC.

The rearrangement links TRBV29-1 to TRBJ1-2; TRBD1 agrees at 7 bases. Germline V gene lookup returns CDR1 SQVTM and CDR2 ANQGSEA. The CDR3 totals 12 residues. For the CDR3, the DNA is TGCGCCGCCTCAACAGGGGACTATGGCTACACCTTC. Protein: CAASTGDYGYTF.

This clone has a single count. The chain recombines TRBV7-9 with TRBJ2-2, with D possibly being TRBD2 (6 bases). CDR3 length: 16 amino acids. V was pared by 6 bases and J by 1 base, with 15 bases between. CDR1 and CDR2 from the germline V gene are SEHNR and FQNEAQ (reference sequence). CDR3 in amino acids: CASRGGRGLNTGELFF. CDR3 sequence (DNA): TGTGCCAGCAGGGGTGGGCGGGGATTGAACACCGGGGAGCTGTTTTTT.

This clone was detected only a few times. CDR3 DNA sequence: TGTGCCAGCAGCTTGAACTACGGGGAGCAGTACTTC. This sequence encodes CASSLNYGEQYF. The chain carries TRBV11-1 and TRBJ2-7; D gene uncertain. The CDR3 totals 12 residues. V shed 3 bases and J shed 7 bases, with 10 bases lying between them. CDR1 is SGHAT, CDR2 FQDESV, per germline (reference sequence). Full variable domain (remainder filled in from reference TRBV11-1 and TRBJ2-7): EAEVAQSPRYKITEKSQAVAFWCDPISGHATLYWYRQILGQGPELLVQFQDESVVDDSQLPKDRFSAERLKGVDSTLKIQPAELGDSAMYLCASSLNYGEQYFGPGTRLTVT.

The chain has TRBV21-1 and TRBJ1-2. TRBV21-1 is a documented pseudogene. The CDR3 sequence is 13 residues long. The CDR3 DNA reads TGTGCCAGCAGCAAAGAGGAGTTAGATGGCTACACCTTC. This gives the protein CASSKEELDGYTF.

The CDR3 sequence is CASSTNSGGLTDTQYF. CDR3 sequence (DNA): TGTGCCAGCAGTACTAATAGCGGGGGCCTCACAGATACGCAGTATTTT. The V gene is TRBV2, the J gene TRBJ2-3, with TRBD2 matching over 9 bases. The CDR3 length is 16 residues. With 5 bases clipped from V and 2 bases from J, the junction kept 8 bases outside the gene matches. Per germline, CDR1 SNHLY and CDR2 FYNNEI.

Of note for this clone: Its ends do not fully match the called genes, so a read error is possible. The chain is built from TRBV7-9 and TRBJ2-7; 7 positions agree with TRBD1. CDR1 and CDR2 from the germline V gene are SEHNR and FQNEAQ (reference sequence). The CDR3 is 16 amino acids. In DNA form, the CDR3 reads TGTTCCAGCAGCTTAGTCAGATGGGACAGCTCCTACGAGCAGTACTTC. This translates into CSSSLVRWDSSYEQYF.

The chain links TRBV18 to TRBJ1-2; D uncertain. CDR1 is KGHSH and CDR2 is LQKENI in the germline V gene. Trimming pared 2 bases from V and 3 bases from J, leaving 7 bases between. CDR3 length: 13 residues. For the CDR3, the DNA is TGTGCCAGCTCACCAGAGGGCTACTATGGCTACACCTTC. This gives the protein CASSPEGYYGYTF.

The gene calls are TRBV10-3 and TRBJ1-2; no reliable D call. This CDR3 has 13 amino acids. The germline CDR1 and CDR2 sequences are ENHRY and SYGVKD. V shed 0 bases and J shed 4 bases, with 6 bases lying between them. CDR3: CAISESGSYGYTF. CDR3 DNA sequence: TGTGCCATCAGTGAGTCGGGCAGCTATGGCTACACCTTC.

The chain joins TRBV13 to TRBJ1-1, with D possibly being TRBD1 (6 bases). The V and J ends lost 4 bases and 6 bases respectively, with 18 bases between them. CDR3 size: 15 residues. The V gene's germline CDR1 is PRHDT and CDR2 FYEKMQ (reference sequence). CDR3 nucleotide sequence: TGTGCCAGCAGCTCGCCCTCGGACAGAGGGCCTGAAGCTTTCTTT. The encoded protein is CASSSPSDRGPEAFF.

In its sample, this clone was seen a few times. The rearrangement joins TRBV7-3 to TRBJ2-1; 8 bases line up with TRBD1. In germline, CDR1 is SGHTA, CDR2 FQGTGA. J lost 9 bases, V lost 5 bases, and 9 bases had no gene match. The CDR3 has 14 residues. The CDR3 DNA reads as TGTGCCAGCAGCGGCTCATCAGGGGGCAGTGAGCAGTTCTTC. Translating it yields CASSGSSGGSEQFF. The complete variable domain, with remaining parts taken from reference TRBV7-3 and TRBJ2-1, reads GAGVSQTPSNKVTEKGKYVELRCDPISGHTALYWYRQSLGQGPEFLIYFQGTGAADDSGLPNDRFFAVRPEGSVSTLKIQRTERGDSAVYLCASSGSSGGSEQFFGPGTRLTVL.

This clone was counted a single time. This CDR3 reads CASSFPSGFDTDTQYF. CDR3 nucleotides: TGCGCCAGCAGCTTCCCTAGCGGTTTTGACACAGATACGCAGTATTTT. V usage is TRBV5-1 and J usage is TRBJ2-3, with 7 bases fitting TRBD2. The CDR3 has 16 residues. Germline CDR1 SGHRS, CDR2 YFSETQ. J lost 2 bases, V lost 2 bases, and 8 bases had no gene match. Variable domain in full (rest from reference TRBV5-1 and TRBJ2-3): KAGVTQTPRYLIKTRGQQVTLSCSPISGHRSVSWYQQTPGQGLQFLFEYFSETQRNKGNFPGRFSGRQFSNSRSEMNVSTLELGDSALYLCASSFPSGFDTDTQYFGPGTRLTVL.

This chain joins TRBV2 and TRBJ1-1, with D possibly matching TRBD1 (6 bases). V was trimmed by 8 bases and J by 10 bases, leaving 20 bases between them. CDR1 is SNHLY and CDR2 is FYNNEI in the germline V gene. The CDR3 is made up of 13 amino acids. The CDR3 bases are TGTGCCAGCCTAGAGGGGGTTGGCGCCGTAGCTTTCTTT. Translation gives CASLEGVGAVAFF.

V gene TRBV10-1 combines with J gene TRBJ2-3, with 10 bases aligning to TRBD2. Germline lookup yields CDR1 WNHNN and CDR2 SYGVQD (reference sequence). V shed 10 bases, J shed 1 base, and the junction held 8 bases outside the gene matches. The CDR3 has 15 amino acids. This CDR3 is CATPPLAGGTDTQYF. DNA for the CDR3: TGCGCCACCCCTCCCCTAGCGGGGGGCACAGATACGCAGTATTTT.

The gene calls are TRBV18 and TRBJ2-7; 9 bases are shared with TRBD2. Losses at the gene ends were 4 bases for V and 0 bases for J; bases not matched to a gene: 1. This CDR3 contains 14 residues. The germline gives CDR1 KGHSH, CDR2 LQKENI. The CDR3 sequence: CASSRGLASYEQYF. As DNA, the CDR3 is TGTGCCAGCTCACGGGGACTAGCCTCCTACGAGCAGTACTTC. The full variable domain, completed using reference TRBV18 and TRBJ2-7, is NAGVMQNPRHLVRRRGQEARLRCSPMKGHSHVYWYRQLPEEGLKFMVYLQKENIIDESGMPKERFSAEFPKEGPSILRIQQVVRGDSAAYFCASSRGLASYEQYFGPGTRLTVT.

V gene TRBV27 combines with J gene TRBJ2-5; 9 bases agree with TRBD2. CDR1 and CDR2 from the germline V gene are MNHEY and SMNVEV (reference sequence). After removal of 0 bases from V and 2 bases from J, the junction contained 4 bases not matched to a gene. The CDR3 has 16 amino acids. As DNA, the CDR3 is TGTGCCAGCAGTTTATCGTGGAGCGGGGGGCAAGAGACCCAGTACTTC. Encoded protein: CASSLSWSGGQETQYF.

This clone was found once. The chain employs TRBV5-4 and TRBJ1-5, with TRBD1 matching 8 bases. The V gene end was trimmed by 4 bases and the J gene end by 1 base; junction bases not matched to a gene: 4. Germline CDR1 is SGHNT and CDR2 is YYREEE (reference sequence). This CDR3 is 15 amino acids long. CDR3 region: CASSTGTGSNQPQHF. The CDR3 coding sequence is TGTGCCAGCAGCACCGGGACAGGCAGCAATCAGCCCCAGCATTTT.

The J gene is TRBJ2-3, the V gene TRBV11-3; D call uncertain. CDR3 length: 15 amino acids. Trimming took 4 bases from V and 5 from J, leaving 16 bases between them. Germline assignment: CDR1 SGHNT and CDR2 YENEEA. The DNA of the CDR3 is TGTGCCAGCAGCTCCGGCGGAGAAAGGATAGATACGCAGTATTTT. This sequence encodes CASSSGGERIDTQYF.

The chain employs TRBV19 and TRBJ2-1; possibly TRBD2 for D (6 bases). There are 15 residues in the CDR3. Deletions cut 4 bases from V and 7 bases from J, with 17 bases between. Germline V gene data show CDR1 as LNHDA and CDR2 as SQIVND (reference sequence). CDR3 sequence: CASSNSRWGENEQFF. The DNA of the CDR3 is TGTGCCAGTAGTAATTCCCGGTGGGGGGAGAATGAGCAGTTCTTC.

V usage is TRBV4-1 and J usage is TRBJ2-7; perhaps TRBD1 as D (6 bases). Between the trimmed V and J ends, which lost 0 bases and 0 bases, there was a span of 21 bases. This CDR3 has 19 amino acids. Germline lookup yields CDR1 MGHRA and CDR2 YSYEKL. The CDR3 DNA is TGCGCCAGCAGCCAAGACACCGCGGTGCAGGGGTGGAGCTCCTACGAGCAGTACTTC. Its protein product is CASSQDTAVQGWSSYEQYF.

The chain links TRBV2 to TRBJ1-1, with a weak D call TRBD1 (5 bases). This CDR3 has 14 residues. Germline CDR1 and CDR2: SNHLY and FYNNEI. V lost 6 bases to trimming and J lost 0 bases, with 11 bases between them. CDR3 sequence: CASSLTALNTEAFF. The CDR3 DNA follows: TGTGCCAGCAGCCTGACAGCTCTGAACACTGAAGCTTTCTTT.

The chain is built from TRBV29-1 and TRBJ2-7; D possibly corresponds to TRBD2 (6 bases). The V and J ends lost 3 bases and 12 bases respectively, with 6 bases between them. The CDR3 is 8 residues long. Germline CDR1 and CDR2: SQVTM and ANQGSEA. As DNA, the CDR3 is TGCAGCGTTGAGGGGGGGTACTTC. Translation: CSVEGGYF.